This TCR beta chain derives from a study of Ad26.COV2.S vaccination and SARS-CoV-2 variants. Across the whole study: Enrollment placed the donor in the COV1001 Ad26.COV2.S trial arm. Intramuscularly, Ad26.COV2.S was given either once or twice, 56 days apart.

Sequenced by immunoSEQ multiplex PCR; TCRdb stores in-frame clones only, minus some. The repertoire holds about 500,000 clones, 70% to 90% seen once, with 1.5% to 2% in the top ten. Documented treatment: about 20 received Ad26.COV2.S at low or high dose, single or two shots; roughly five received placebo; per-sample allocation not given. Samples came from day 63 after the first vaccine or placebo injection. In germline, CDR1 is ENHRY, CDR2 SYGVKD. The germline V and J ends were trimmed by 3 bases and 2 bases, with 7 bases remaining between them. The CDR3 extends over 13 amino acids. Material: peripheral blood, obtained in a trial of Ad26.COV2.S vaccine versus placebo. The TCR sequence derives from a person aged 18-65 years who received the Ad26.COV2.S COVID-19 vaccine or a placebo. The chain combines TRBV10-3 with TRBJ1-2; D unclear. The CDR3 nucleotides are TGTGCCATCAGTGAAGTTTTAAACTATGGCTACACCTTC. Protein: CAISEVLNYGYTF.